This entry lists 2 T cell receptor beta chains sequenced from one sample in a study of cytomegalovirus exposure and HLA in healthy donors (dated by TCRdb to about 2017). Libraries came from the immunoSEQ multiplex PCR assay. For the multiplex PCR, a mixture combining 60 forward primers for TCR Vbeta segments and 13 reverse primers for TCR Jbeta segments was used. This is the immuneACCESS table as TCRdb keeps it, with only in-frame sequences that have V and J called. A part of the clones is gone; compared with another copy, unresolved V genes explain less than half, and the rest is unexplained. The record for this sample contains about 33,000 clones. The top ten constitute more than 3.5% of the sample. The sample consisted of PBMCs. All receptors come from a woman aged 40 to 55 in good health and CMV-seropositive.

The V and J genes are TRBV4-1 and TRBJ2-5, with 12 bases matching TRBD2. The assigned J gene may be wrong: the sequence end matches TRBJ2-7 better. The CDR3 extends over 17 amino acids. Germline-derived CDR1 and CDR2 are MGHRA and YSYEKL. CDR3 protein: CASSQDGGTSGSYEQYF. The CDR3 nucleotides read TGCGCCAGCAGCCAAGATGGAGGGACTAGCGGGTCCTACGAGCAGTACTTC.

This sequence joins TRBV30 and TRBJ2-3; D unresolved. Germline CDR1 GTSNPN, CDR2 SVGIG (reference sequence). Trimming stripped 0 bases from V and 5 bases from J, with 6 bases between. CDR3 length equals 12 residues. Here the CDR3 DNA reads TGTGCCTGGAGTGTAAACGGAGATACGCAGTATTTT. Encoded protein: CAWSVNGDTQYF.